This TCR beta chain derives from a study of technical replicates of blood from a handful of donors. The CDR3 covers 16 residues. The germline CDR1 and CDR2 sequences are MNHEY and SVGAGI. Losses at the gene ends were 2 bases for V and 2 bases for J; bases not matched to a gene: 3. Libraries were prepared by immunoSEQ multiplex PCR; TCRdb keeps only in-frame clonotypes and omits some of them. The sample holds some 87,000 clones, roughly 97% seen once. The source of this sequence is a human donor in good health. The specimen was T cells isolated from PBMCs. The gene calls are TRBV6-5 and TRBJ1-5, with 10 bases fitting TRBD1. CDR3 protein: CASSYTGTGGNQPQHF. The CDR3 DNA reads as TGTGCCAGCAGTTACACCGGGACAGGGGGCAATCAGCCCCAGCATTTT.